This T cell receptor beta chain comes out of a study of CD8+CD57+ T cells in acquired aplastic anemia. Study as a whole: The sorted CD4+ and CD8+ cells yielded an average approximately 3.2 ug of DNA. Whole-study findings and limits: Around 29 CD8+ CDR3 sequences were shared between patients and controls.

For CDR3 and TCR beta VDJ profiling, genomic DNA was the template used. TCRdb processed the reads anew with MiXCR; each CDR3 protein has one entry. The sample lists hundreds of thousands of distinct CDR3 sequences; 65% to 80% were seen once. Comment on this clonotype: Its matching antigen is unknown.

The source of this sequence is a human donor in good health, serving as a control. What was sequenced was sorted CD4+, CD8+, or CD8+CD57+ T cells (not recorded which) from PBMCs.

CDR3 amino acids: CASSLGDRVNQPQHF. In DNA form, the CDR3 reads TGTGCCAGCAGCTTGGGTGACAGGGTTAATCAGCCCCAGCATTTT. The rearrangement links TRBV11-3 to TRBJ1-5, with 7 bases that match TRBD1. The CDR3 is 15 residues long. V lost 3 bases to trimming and J lost 4 bases; unmatched junction nucleotides: 6. Germline CDR1 and CDR2: SGHNT and YENEEA.